This T cell receptor beta chain was observed in a study of Tregs in tolerant kidney transplant recipients. CD4+CD25+CD127- Tregs, CD4+CD25- non-Tregs, CD4 and CD8 cells were sorted. The CDR3 spans 16 residues. Germline V gene sequence: CDR1 SGHRS, CDR2 YFSETQ. V was pared by 4 bases and J by 4 bases, with 20 bases between. Using immunoSEQ multiplex PCR, the repertoire was profiled, and TCRdb retains in-frame clones only, with some absent. The repertoire holds under 100,000 clones, with around nine tenths as singletons. J is TRBJ1-2 and V is TRBV5-1, with a possible D match to TRBD1 (6 bases). Sequencing was performed on CD8+ T cells from blood. The sequence was collected from a human donor in good health. The CDR3 DNA reads as TGCGCCAGCAGCCTCCGAGGTGCACAGGGCTCCTATGGCTACACCTTC. This translates into CASSLRGAQGSYGYTF.